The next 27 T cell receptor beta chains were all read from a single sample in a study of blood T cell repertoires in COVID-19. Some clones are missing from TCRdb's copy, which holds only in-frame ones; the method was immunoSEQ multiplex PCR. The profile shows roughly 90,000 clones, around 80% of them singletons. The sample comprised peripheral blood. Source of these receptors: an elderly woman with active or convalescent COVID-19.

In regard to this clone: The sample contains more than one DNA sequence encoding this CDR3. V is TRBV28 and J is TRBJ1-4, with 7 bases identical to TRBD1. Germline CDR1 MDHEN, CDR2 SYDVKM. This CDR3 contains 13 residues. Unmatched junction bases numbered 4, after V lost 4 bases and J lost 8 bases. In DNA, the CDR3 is TGTGCCAGCAGTTCGGACAGGAGGGAAAAACTGTTTTTT. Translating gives CASSSDRREKLFF.

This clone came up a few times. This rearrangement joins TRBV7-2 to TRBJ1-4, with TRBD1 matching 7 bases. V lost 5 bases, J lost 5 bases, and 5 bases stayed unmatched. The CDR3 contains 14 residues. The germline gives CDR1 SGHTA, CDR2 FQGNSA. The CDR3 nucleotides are TGTGCCAGCAGCCAGGACAGGAGCAATGAAAAACTGTTTTTT. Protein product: CASSQDRSNEKLFF. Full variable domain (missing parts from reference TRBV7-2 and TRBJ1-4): GAGVSQSPSNKVTEKGKDVELRCDPISGHTALYWYRQSLGQGLEFLIYFQGNSAPDKSGLPSDRFSAERTGGSVSTLTIQRTQQEDSAVYLCASSQDRSNEKLFFGSGTQLSVL.

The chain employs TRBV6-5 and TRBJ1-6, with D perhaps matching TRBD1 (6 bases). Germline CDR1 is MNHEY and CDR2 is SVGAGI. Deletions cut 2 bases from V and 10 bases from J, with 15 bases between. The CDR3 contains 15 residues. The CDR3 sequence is CASSYLDRFVSPLHF. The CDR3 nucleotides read TGTGCCAGCAGTTACCTTGACAGGTTCGTCTCACCCCTCCACTTT.

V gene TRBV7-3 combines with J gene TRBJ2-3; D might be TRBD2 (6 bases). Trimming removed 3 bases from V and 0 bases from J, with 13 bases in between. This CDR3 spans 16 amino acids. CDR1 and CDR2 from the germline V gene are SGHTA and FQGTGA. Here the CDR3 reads CASSLHGDSSTDTQYF. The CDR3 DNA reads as TGTGCCAGCAGCTTGCACGGGGACTCTAGCACAGATACGCAGTATTTT.

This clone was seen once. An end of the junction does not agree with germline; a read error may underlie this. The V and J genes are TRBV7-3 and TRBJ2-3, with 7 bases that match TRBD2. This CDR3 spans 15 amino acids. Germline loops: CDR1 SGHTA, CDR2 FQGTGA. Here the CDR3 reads CASSLELASRDTQYF. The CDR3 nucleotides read TGTGCCAGCAGCTTGGAACTAGCGAGCAGAGATACGCAGTATTTT. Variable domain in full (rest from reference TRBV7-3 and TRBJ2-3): GAGVSQTPSNKVTEKGKYVELRCDPISGHTALYWYRQSLGQGPEFLIYFQGTGAADDSGLPNDRFFAVRPEGSVSTLKIQRTERGDSAVYLCASSLELASRDTQYFGPGTRLTVL.

The DNA of the CDR3 is TGTGCCAGCAGCTCAACCCCAGAAACCTACAATGAGCAGTTCTTC. It is translated as CASSSTPETYNEQFF. The rearrangement uses TRBV13 and TRBJ2-1; D is undetermined. The germline V gene has CDR1 PRHDT and CDR2 FYEKMQ (reference sequence). This CDR3 has 15 amino acids. Deletions cut 4 bases from V and 2 bases from J, with 12 bases between.

In DNA form, the CDR3 reads TGTGCCAGCAGGGCCCCGGCGGAGAATGAGCAGTTCTTC. Translation gives CASRAPAENEQFF. The chain couples TRBV6-5 to TRBJ2-1; the D is unclear. The CDR3 is 13 residues long. The V end was cut by 6 bases, the J end by 7 bases, with 13 bases between. Germline V gives CDR1 MNHEY, CDR2 SVGAGI.

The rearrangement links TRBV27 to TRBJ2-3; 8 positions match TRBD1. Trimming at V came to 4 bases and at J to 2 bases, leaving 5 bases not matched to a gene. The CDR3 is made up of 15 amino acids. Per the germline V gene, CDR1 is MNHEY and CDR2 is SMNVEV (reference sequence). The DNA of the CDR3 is TGTGCCAGCAGTTCACTACAGGGGGTCACAGATACGCAGTATTTT. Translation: CASSSLQGVTDTQYF.

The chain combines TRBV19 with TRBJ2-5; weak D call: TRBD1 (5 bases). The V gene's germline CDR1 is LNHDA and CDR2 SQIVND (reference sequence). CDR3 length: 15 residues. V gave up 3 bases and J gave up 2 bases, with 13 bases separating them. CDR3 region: CASSIAGKGQETQYF. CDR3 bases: TGTGCCAGTAGTATCGCAGGGAAGGGGCAAGAGACCCAGTACTTC. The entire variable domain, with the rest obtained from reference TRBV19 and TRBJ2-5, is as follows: DGGITQSPKYLFRKEGQNVTLSCEQNLNHDAMYWYRQDPGQGLRLIYYSQIVNDFQKGDIAEGYSVSREKKESFPLTVTSAQKNPTAFYLCASSIAGKGQETQYFGPGTRLLVL.

CDR3 in DNA: TGTGCCAGCTCACCAGAACGGACAGCTCGTGGAAACACCATATATTTT. Translating it yields CASSPERTARGNTIYF. The V and J genes are TRBV18 and TRBJ1-3; D is perhaps TRBD1 (6 bases). The CDR3 sequence is 16 residues long. CDR1 is KGHSH, CDR2 LQKENI, per germline. V lost 2 bases to trimming and J lost 3 bases, with 14 bases between them.

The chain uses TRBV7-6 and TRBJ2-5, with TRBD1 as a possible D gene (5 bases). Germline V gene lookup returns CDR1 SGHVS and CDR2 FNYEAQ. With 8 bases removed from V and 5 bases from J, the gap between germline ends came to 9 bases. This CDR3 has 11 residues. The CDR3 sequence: CASGKGETQYF. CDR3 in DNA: TGTGCCAGCGGGAAGGGGGAGACCCAGTACTTC.

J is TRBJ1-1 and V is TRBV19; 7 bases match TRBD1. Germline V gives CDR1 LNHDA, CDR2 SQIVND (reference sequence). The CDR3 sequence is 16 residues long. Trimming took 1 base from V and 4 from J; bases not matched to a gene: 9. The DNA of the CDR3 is TGTGCCAGTAGTATAGGGGCAGGGGGTCTGATCACTGAAGCTTTCTTT. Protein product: CASSIGAGGLITEAFF. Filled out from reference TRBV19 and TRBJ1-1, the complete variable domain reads DGGITQSPKYLFRKEGQNVTLSCEQNLNHDAMYWYRQDPGQGLRLIYYSQIVNDFQKGDIAEGYSVSREKKESFPLTVTSAQKNPTAFYLCASSIGAGGLITEAFFGQGTRLTVV.

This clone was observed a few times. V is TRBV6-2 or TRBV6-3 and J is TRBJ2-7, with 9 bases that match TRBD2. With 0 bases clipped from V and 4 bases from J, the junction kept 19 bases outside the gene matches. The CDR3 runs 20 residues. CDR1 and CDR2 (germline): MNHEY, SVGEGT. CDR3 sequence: CASSYSVYDRFSAGGYEQYF. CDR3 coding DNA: TGTGCCAGCAGTTACTCCGTCTACGACCGCTTTTCAGCGGGAGGATACGAGCAGTACTTC.

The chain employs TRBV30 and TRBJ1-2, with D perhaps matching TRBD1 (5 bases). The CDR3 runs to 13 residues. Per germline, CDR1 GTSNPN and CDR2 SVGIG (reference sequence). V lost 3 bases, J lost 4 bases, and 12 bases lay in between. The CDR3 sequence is CAWSGGRIYGYTF. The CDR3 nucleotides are TGTGCCTGGAGCGGGGGGAGGATCTATGGCTACACCTTC.

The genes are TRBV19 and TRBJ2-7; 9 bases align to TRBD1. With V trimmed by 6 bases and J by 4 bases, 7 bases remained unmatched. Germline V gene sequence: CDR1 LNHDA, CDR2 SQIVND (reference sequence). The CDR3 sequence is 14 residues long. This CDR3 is CASSSTGGRYEQYF. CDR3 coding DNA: TGTGCCAGTAGCTCTACAGGGGGCCGGTACGAGCAGTACTTC.

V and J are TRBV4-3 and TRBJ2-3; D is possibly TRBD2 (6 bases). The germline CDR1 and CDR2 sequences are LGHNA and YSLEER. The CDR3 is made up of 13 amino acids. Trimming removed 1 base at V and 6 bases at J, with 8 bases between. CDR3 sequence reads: CASSQGGVDTQYF. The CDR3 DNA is TGCGCCAGCAGCCAAGGCGGGGTGGATACGCAGTATTTT.

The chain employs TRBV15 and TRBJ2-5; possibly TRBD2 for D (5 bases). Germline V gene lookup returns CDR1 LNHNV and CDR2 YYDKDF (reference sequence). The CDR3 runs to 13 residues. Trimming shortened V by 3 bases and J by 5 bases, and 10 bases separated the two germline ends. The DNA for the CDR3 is TGTGCCACCAGCAGGACGAGGGAGGAGACCCAGTACTTC. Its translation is CATSRTREETQYF.

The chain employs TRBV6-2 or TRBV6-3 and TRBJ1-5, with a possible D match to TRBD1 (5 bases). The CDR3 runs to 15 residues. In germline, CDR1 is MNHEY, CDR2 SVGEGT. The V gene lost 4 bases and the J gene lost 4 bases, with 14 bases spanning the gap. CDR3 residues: CASSFQGQINQPQHF. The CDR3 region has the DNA TGTGCCAGCAGTTTCCAAGGACAAATTAATCAGCCCCAGCATTTT.

The CDR3 loop is CASSIGNYNEQFF. The CDR3 coding sequence is TGTGCCAGTAGTATAGGTAACTACAATGAGCAGTTCTTC. This chain joins TRBV19 and TRBJ2-1; D is ambiguous. The CDR3 spans 13 residues. The V end lost 1 base, the J end lost 3 bases, and 4 bases lay between the germline ends. Germline CDR1 and CDR2: LNHDA and SQIVND (reference sequence).

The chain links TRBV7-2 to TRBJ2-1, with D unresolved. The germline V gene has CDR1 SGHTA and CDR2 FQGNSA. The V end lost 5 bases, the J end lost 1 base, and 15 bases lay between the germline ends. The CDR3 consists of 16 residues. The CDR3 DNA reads TGTGCCAGCAGCCGCGAGGCCGGCTGGTCCTACAATGAGCAGTTCTTC. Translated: CASSREAGWSYNEQFF.

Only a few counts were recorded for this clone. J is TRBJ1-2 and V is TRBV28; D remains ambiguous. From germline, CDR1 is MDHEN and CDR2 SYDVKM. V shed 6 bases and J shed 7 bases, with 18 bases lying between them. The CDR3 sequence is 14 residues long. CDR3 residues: CASRVRGPTRGYTF. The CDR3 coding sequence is TGTGCCAGCAGAGTACGAGGGCCAACTCGTGGCTACACCTTC.

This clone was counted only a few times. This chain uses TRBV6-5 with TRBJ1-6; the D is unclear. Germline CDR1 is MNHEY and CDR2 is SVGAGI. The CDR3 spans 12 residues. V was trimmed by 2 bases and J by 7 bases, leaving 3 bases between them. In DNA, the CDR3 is TGTGCCAGCAGTTACCAAAATTCACCCCTCCACTTT. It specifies CASSYQNSPLHF.

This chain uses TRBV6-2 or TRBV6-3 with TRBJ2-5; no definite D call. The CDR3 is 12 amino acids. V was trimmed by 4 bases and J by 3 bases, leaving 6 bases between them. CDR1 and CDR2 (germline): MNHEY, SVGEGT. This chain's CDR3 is CASSFNKETQYF. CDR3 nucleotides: TGTGCCAGCAGTTTCAACAAAGAGACCCAGTACTTC.

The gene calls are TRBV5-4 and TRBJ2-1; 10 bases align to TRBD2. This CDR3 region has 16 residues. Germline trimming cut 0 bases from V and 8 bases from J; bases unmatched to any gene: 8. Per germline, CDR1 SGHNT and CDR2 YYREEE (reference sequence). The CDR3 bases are TGTGCCAGCAGCTTGGAGCGGGAGGGTGGCGGTGATGAGCAGTTCTTC. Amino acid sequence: CASSLEREGGGDEQFF.

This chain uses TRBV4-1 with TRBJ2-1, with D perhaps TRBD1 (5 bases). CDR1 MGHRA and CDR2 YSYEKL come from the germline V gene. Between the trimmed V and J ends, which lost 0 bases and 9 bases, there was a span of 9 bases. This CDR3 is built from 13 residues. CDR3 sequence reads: CASSQEWGGEQFF. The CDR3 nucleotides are TGCGCCAGCAGCCAAGAATGGGGCGGTGAGCAGTTCTTC.

CDR3 nucleotides: TGTGCCAGCAGGACAGGGCGGAACACCGGGGAGCTGTTTTTT. Protein: CASRTGRNTGELFF. The rearrangement joins TRBV7-2 to TRBJ2-2; 7 bases are shared with TRBD1. The CDR3 is made up of 14 amino acids. Germline V gene sequence: CDR1 SGHTA, CDR2 FQGNSA. V was clipped by 6 bases and J by 1 base; unmatched bases: 2.

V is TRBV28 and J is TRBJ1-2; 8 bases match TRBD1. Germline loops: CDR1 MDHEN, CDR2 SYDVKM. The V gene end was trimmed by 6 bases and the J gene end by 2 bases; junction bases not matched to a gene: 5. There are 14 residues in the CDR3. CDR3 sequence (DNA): TGTGCCAGCAGCTCAGGGGGCGCCAACTATGGCTACACCTTC. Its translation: CASSSGGANYGYTF.